This T cell receptor (beta chain) was recorded in a study of T cells in Graves' hyperthyroidism and ophthalmopathy. Study as a whole: Staff took peripheral blood when the initial diagnosis was made, before any treatment began. Study outcomes and limitations: A model of 13 V-J features distinguished ophthalmopathy from stable hyperthyroidism. Most expanded thyroid clonotypes above 0.001 recurred in blood.

Amplification of TCR beta CDR3 regions was performed using RNA transcripts as template. First-round RT-PCR with HTBI primers amplified the TCR CDR3 region. MiXCR, run by TCRdb on the multiplex PCR reads, gives a single entry per CDR3 protein. Of approximately 270,000 distinct CDR3 sequences in the sample, 13% to 15% were seen once. This clonotype was recorded at least ten times. As yet, its antigen is unknown. Diagnostic decisions used clinical symptoms, serum thyroxine and TRAb, thyroid ultrasound and orbital computed tomography. The CDR3 extends over 17 amino acids. The germline V gene has CDR1 MNHEY and CDR2 SMNVEV (reference sequence). V gave up 0 bases and J gave up 0 bases, with 12 bases separating them.

This chain links TRBV27 with TRBJ2-1; D tentatively reads TRBD1 or TRBD2 (5 bases each). This TCR was sampled from a woman in her 40s with Graves' hyperthyroidism that later progressed to Graves' ophthalmopathy. The sequencing sample was made of blood. The DNA of the CDR3 is TGTGCCAGCAGTTTATCGATAGGGGACCTCTCCTACAATGAGCAGTTCTTC. It yields the protein CASSLSIGDLSYNEQFF.